Sequencing of this TCR beta chain was carried out in a study of shared clonotypes between healthy human individuals. Notes on the study in general: Naive CD4 clonotypes were shared across several donors at roughly 5%. A small donor pool kept down the genetic and exposure-history diversity that was represented.

Naive CD8 cells lacked CD45RO, underwent positive selection for CCR7 and left out terminally differentiated effector memory CD45RA+ cells. Germline values: CDR1 PRHDT, CDR2 FYEKMQ (reference sequence). The CDR3 sequence is 14 residues long. V shed 5 bases and J shed 8 bases, with 16 bases lying between them. Notes on this clone: What it binds is not known.

TCRdb's table, derived via immunoSEQ multiplex PCR, lists solely in-frame clones and lacks some. The sample contains roughly 2,000,000 clones, about 95% of which appear only once. Sequenced input: naive CD8+ T cells sorted from blood. The TCR was taken from a man between 18 and 29 years old in good health. The V gene is TRBV13, the J gene TRBJ2-1, with D unresolved. The CDR3 DNA follows: TGTGCCAGCAGCCTTTACGACCCAAATGATGAGCAGTTCTTC. Translated: CASSLYDPNDEQFF.